This T cell receptor beta chain was identified in a study of T-cell reconstitution after alpha-beta-depleted transplantation in children. Researchers prepared the TCRbeta library using unique molecular identifiers, the study reports. TCRdb recomputed calls from the PCR reads with MiXCR, one row per CDR3 protein. The data show some 300,000 distinct CDR3 sequences, around 9.1% seen once. Study findings and constraints: A year post-transplant, T-cell counts and diversity derived mostly from newly produced T cells. Two months or so post-transplant, alpha-beta T cells reportedly derived from several hundred expanded graft clones. Surviving recipient cells, namely T cells and thymic progenitors, were the source of high day-60 TCRbeta diversity in some patients.

This clonotype was recorded many times. Its target is unknown. This clonotype was sampled from a boy under three years old with acute myeloid leukemia, due to receive a stem cell transplant. Sequencing was performed on PBMCs, taken before TCRalphabeta/CD19-depleted stem cell transplant.

Here the CDR3 reads CASSTGGNNEQFF. The CDR3 nucleotides are TGTGCCAGTAGTACCGGGGGAAACAATGAGCAGTTCTTC. The chain couples TRBV19 to TRBJ2-1; D is possibly TRBD2 (6 bases). Looked up from germline, CDR1 is LNHDA and CDR2 is SQIVND (reference sequence). Between the trimmed V and J ends, which lost 4 bases and 5 bases, there was a span of 9 bases. The CDR3 spans 13 residues.